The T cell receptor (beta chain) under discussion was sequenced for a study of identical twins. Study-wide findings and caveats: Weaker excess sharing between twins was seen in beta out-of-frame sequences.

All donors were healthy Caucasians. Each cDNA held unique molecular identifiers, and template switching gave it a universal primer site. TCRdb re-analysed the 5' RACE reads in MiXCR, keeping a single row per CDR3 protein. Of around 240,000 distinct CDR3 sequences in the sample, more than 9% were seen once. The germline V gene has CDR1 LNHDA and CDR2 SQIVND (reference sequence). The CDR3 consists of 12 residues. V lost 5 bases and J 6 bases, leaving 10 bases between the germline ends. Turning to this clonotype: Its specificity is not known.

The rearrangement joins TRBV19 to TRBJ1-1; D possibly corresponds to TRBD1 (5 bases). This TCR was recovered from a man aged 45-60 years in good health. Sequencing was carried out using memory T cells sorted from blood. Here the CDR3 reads CASSGQIPEAFF. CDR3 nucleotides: TGTGCCAGTAGTGGACAAATACCTGAAGCTTTCTTT.